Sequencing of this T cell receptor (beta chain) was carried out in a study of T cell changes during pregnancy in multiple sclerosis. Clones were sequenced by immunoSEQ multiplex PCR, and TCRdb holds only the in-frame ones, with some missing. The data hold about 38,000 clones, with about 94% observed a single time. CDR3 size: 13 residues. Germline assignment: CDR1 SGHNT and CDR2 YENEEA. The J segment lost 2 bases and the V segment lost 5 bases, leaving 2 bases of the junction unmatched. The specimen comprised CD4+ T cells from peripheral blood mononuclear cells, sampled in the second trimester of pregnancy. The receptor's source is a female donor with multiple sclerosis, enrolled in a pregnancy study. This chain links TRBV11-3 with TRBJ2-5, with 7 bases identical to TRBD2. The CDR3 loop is CASSLGLQETQYF. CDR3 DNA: TGTGCCAGCAGCCTGGGACTACAAGAGACCCAGTACTTC. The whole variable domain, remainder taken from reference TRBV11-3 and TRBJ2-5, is EAGVVQSPRYKIIEKKQPVAFWCNPISGHNTLYWYLQNLGQGPELLIRYENEEAVDDSQLPKDRFSAERLKGVDSTLKIQPAELGDSAVYLCASSLGLQETQYFGPGTRLLVL.